These 5 T cell receptor beta chains came from one sample sequenced in a study of cytomegalovirus exposure and HLA in healthy donors (dated by TCRdb to 2017 to 2019). The library was made by the immunoSEQ multiplex PCR assay. For the multiplex PCR, a mixture combining 60 forward primers for TCR Vbeta segments and 13 reverse primers for TCR Jbeta segments was used. TCRdb carries this immuneACCESS record with in-frame sequences only. Its versions omit some clonotypes, under half of them owing to an unresolved V gene in the studies checked, with the rest unexplained. The sample table shows about 80,000 clones, and 70% to 80% are seen once. Clones ranked in the top ten supply around 3.4% of the sample. Sequenced sample: PBMCs. The receptors derive from a man between 45 and 60 years old in good health and CMV-seronegative.

The rearrangement links TRBV28 to TRBJ2-7; no firm D call. CDR3 size: 13 residues. Germline V CDR1 and CDR2: MDHEN, SYDVKM. Trimming pared 1 base from V and 4 bases from J, leaving 8 bases between. CDR3 sequence: CASSLFRGYEQYF. The CDR3 DNA follows: TGTGCCAGCAGTTTATTTCGCGGTTACGAGCAGTACTTC.

This clone was counted a few times. The rearrangement links TRBV5-4 to TRBJ1-3; D may be TRBD1 (5 bases). CDR1 is SGHNT, CDR2 YYREEE, per germline (reference sequence). The CDR3 contains 13 residues. V was trimmed by 7 bases and J by 2 bases, leaving 10 bases between them. CDR3 bases: TGTGCCAGCGCGACAGAGCCTGGAAACACCATATATTTT. Residues: CASATEPGNTIYF.

This chain links TRBV19 with TRBJ1-1; D gene unclear. This CDR3 is 14 amino acids long. Trimming cost V 6 bases and J 1 base, with 12 bases left between them. Germline CDR1 and CDR2: LNHDA and SQIVND (reference sequence). This CDR3 reads CASSFSLANTEAFF. For the CDR3, the DNA is TGTGCCAGTAGCTTCTCACTAGCGAACACTGAAGCTTTCTTT. Complete variable domain (other parts from reference TRBV19 and TRBJ1-1): DGGITQSPKYLFRKEGQNVTLSCEQNLNHDAMYWYRQDPGQGLRLIYYSQIVNDFQKGDIAEGYSVSREKKESFPLTVTSAQKNPTAFYLCASSFSLANTEAFFGQGTRLTVV.

The V gene is TRBV5-6, the J gene TRBJ2-3; weak D call: TRBD1 (5 bases). Trimming cost V 0 bases and J 10 bases, with 6 bases left between them. The CDR3 sequence is 11 residues long. Germline-derived CDR1 and CDR2 are SGHDT and YYEEEE. The CDR3 reads CASSLEGAQYF. The CDR3 DNA follows: TGTGCCAGCAGCTTGGAAGGGGCGCAGTATTTT. Filled out from reference TRBV5-6 and TRBJ2-3, the complete variable domain reads DAGVTQSPTHLIKTRGQQVTLRCSPKSGHDTVSWYQQALGQGPQFIFQYYEEEERQRGNFPDRFSGHQFPNYSSELNVNALLLGDSALYLCASSLEGAQYFGPGTRLTVL.

The chain combines TRBV4-2 with TRBJ2-3; TRBD2 matches at 9 bases. With V trimmed by 0 bases and J by 4 bases, 2 bases remained unmatched. The germline CDR1 and CDR2 sequences are LGHNA and YNFKEQ. The CDR3 is 15 amino acids. The CDR3 region has the DNA TGTGCCAGCAGCCAAGAGGCGGGGGGGGCAGATACGCAGTATTTT. It encodes CASSQEAGGADTQYF.